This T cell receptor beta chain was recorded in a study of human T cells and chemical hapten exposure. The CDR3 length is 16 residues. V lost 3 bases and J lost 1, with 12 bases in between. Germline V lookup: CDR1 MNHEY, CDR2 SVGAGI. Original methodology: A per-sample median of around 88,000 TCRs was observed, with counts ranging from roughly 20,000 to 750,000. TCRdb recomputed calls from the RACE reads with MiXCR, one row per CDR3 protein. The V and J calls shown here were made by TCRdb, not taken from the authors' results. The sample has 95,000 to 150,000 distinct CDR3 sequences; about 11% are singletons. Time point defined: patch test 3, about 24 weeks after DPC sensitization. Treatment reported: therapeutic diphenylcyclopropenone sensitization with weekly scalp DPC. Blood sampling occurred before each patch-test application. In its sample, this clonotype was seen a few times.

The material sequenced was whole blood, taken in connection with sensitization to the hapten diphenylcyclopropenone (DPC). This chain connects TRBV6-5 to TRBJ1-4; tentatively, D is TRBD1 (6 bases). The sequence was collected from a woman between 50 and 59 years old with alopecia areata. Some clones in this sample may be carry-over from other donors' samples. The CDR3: CASSYRRGRTNEKLFF. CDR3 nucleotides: TGTGCCAGCAGTTATCGGAGGGGGAGAACTAATGAAAAACTGTTTTTT.